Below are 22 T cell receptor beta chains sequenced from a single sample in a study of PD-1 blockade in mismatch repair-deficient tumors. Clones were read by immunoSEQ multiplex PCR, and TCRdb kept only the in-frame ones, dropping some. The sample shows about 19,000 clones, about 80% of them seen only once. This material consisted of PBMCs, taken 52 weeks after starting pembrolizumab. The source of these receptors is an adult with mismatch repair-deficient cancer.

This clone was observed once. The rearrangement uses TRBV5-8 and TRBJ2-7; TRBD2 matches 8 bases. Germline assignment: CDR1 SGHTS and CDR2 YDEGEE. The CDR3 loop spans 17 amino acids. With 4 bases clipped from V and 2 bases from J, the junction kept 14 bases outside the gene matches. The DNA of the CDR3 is TGTGCCAGCAGCCAAACAAGGACTAGCCTCTACACCTACGAGCAGTACTTC. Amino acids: CASSQTRTSLYTYEQYF. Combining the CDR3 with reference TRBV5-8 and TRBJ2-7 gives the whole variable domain EAGVTQSPTHLIKTRGQQATLRCSPISGHTSVYWYQQALGLGLQFLLWYDEGEERNRGNFPPRFSGRQFPNYSSELNVNALELEDSALYLCASSQTRTSLYTYEQYFGPGTRLTVT.

The CDR3 nucleotides read TGCGCCAGCAGCTCCCGTCTAGCGGGGGGGGGAACCCCCTACAATGAGCAGTTCTTC. This translates into CASSSRLAGGGTPYNEQFF. This chain connects TRBV5-1 to TRBJ2-1, with TRBD2 identical over 12 bases. This CDR3 has 19 amino acids. From germline, CDR1 is SGHRS and CDR2 YFSETQ. The trim removed 3 bases at V and 2 bases at J, leaving 12 bases unmatched.

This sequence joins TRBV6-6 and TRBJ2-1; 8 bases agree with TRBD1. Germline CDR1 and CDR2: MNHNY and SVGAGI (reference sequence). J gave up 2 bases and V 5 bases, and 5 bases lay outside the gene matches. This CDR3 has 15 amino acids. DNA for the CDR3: TGTGCCAGCAGTCGGGACAGGAAAGCCTACAATGAGCAGTTCTTC. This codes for CASSRDRKAYNEQFF.

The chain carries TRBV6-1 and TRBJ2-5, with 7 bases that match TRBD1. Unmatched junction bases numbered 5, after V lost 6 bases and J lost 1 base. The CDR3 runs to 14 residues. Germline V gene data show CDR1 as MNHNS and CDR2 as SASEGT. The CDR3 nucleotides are TGTGCCAGCAGGATGACAGGGCGCCAAGAGACCCAGTACTTC. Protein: CASRMTGRQETQYF.

The CDR3 sequence: CASSIVGMNTEAFF. The CDR3 bases are TGTGCCAGTAGTATTGTGGGCATGAACACTGAAGCTTTCTTT. The rearrangement uses TRBV19 and TRBJ1-1; D gene uncertain. Germline V CDR1 and CDR2: LNHDA, SQIVND (reference sequence). CDR3 size: 14 residues. The V gene lost 3 bases and the J gene lost 0 bases, with 8 bases spanning the gap.

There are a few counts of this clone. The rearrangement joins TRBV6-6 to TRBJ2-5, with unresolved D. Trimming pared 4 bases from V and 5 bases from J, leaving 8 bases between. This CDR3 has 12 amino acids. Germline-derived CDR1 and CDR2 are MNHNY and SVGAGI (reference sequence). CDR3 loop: CASSLRGETQYF. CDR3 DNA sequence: TGTGCCAGCAGTTTAAGAGGCGAGACCCAGTACTTC.

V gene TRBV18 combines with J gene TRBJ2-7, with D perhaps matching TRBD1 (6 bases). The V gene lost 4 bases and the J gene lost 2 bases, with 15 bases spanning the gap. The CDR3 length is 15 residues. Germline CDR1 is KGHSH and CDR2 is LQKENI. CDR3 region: CASSREGGTPYEQYF. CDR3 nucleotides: TGTGCCAGCTCACGAGAAGGGGGAACCCCCTACGAGCAGTACTTC.

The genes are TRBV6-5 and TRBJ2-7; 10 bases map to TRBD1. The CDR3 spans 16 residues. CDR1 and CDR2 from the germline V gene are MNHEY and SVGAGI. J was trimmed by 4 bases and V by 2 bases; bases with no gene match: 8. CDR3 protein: CASSYERQGANYEQYF. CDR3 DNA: TGTGCCAGCAGTTACGAAAGACAGGGGGCAAATTACGAGCAGTACTTC.

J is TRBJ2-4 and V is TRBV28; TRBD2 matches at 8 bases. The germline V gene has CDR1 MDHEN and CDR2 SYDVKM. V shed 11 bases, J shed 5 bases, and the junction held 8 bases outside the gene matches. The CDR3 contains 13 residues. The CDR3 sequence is CAHTGTRQNIQYF. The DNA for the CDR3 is TGTGCCCACACCGGGACTAGGCAAAACATTCAGTACTTC.

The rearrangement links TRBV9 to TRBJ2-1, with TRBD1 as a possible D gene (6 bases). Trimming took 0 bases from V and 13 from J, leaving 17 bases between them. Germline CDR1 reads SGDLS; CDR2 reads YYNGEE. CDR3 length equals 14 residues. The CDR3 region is CASSVEIWDTQQFF. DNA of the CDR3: TGTGCCAGCAGCGTAGAGATTTGGGACACCCAACAGTTCTTC.

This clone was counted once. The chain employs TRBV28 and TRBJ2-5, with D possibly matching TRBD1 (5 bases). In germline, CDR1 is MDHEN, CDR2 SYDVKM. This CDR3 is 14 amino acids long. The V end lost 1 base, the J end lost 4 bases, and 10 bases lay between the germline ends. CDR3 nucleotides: TGTGCCAGCAGTTTATTGGCAGGGATAGAGACCCAGTACTTC. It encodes CASSLLAGIETQYF.

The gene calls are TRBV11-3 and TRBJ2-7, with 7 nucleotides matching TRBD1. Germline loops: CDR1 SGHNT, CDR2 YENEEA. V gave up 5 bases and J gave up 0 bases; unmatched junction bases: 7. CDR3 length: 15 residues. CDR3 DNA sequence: TGTGCCAGCAGCCCCGGGACAGCTTACTCCTACGAGCAGTACTTC. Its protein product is CASSPGTAYSYEQYF.

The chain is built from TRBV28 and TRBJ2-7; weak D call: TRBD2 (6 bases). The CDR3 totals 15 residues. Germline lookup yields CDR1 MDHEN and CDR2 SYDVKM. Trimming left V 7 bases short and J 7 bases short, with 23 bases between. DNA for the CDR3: TGTGCCAGCACTCCATCGGGAGCCTTCACGGGGGAGCAGTACTTC. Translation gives CASTPSGAFTGEQYF.

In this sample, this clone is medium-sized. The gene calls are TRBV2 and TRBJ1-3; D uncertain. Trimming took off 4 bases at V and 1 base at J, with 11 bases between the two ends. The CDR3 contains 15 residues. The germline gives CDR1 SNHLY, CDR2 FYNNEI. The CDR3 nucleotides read TGTGCCAGCAGTGGAGGAGTGAATTCTGGAAACACCATATATTTT. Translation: CASSGGVNSGNTIYF.

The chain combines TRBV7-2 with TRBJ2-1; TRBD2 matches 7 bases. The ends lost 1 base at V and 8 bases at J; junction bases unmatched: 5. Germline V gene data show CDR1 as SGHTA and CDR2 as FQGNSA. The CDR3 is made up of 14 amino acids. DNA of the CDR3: TGTGCCAGCAGCTTAGACGGGAGGAGCTATGAGCAGTTCTTC. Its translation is CASSLDGRSYEQFF.

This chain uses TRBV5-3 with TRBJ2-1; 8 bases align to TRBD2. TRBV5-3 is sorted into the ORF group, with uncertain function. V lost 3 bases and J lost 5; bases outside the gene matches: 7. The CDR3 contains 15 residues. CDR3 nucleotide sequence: TGTGCCAGAAGCTCGACGGGACTAGGACACAATGAGCAGTTCTTC. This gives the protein CARSSTGLGHNEQFF.

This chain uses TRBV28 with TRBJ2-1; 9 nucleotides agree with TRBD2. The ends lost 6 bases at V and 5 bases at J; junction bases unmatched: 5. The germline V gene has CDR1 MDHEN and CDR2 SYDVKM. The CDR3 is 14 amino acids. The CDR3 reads CASSPAGGNNEQFF. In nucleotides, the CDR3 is TGTGCCAGCAGCCCTGCGGGAGGGAACAATGAGCAGTTCTTC.

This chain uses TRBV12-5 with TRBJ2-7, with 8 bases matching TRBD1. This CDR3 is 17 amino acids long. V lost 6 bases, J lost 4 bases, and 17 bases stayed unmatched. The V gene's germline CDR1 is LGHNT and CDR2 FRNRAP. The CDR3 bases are TGTGCTAGTGGATCCGGGCCCAAGACAGGGGTGGAGTACGAGCAGTACTTC. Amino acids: CASGSGPKTGVEYEQYF.

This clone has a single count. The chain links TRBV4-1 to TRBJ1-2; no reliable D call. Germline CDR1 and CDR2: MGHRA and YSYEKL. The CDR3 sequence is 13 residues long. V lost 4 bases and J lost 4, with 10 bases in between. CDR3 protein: CASSPLGSYGYTF. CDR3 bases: TGCGCCAGCAGCCCCTTGGGCAGCTATGGCTACACCTTC.

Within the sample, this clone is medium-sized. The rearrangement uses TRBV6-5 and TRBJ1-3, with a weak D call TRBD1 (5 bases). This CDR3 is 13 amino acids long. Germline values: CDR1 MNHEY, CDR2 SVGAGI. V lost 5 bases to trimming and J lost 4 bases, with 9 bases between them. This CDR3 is CASSQRQGNTIYF. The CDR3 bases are TGTGCCAGCAGTCAACGACAGGGAAACACCATATATTTT.

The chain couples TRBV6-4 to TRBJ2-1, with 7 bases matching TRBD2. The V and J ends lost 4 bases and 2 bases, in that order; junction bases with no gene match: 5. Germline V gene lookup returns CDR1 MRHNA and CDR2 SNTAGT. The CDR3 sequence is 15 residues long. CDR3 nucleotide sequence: TGTGCCAGCAGTGTTGAGCGGGATCCCTACAATGAGCAGTTCTTC. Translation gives CASSVERDPYNEQFF.

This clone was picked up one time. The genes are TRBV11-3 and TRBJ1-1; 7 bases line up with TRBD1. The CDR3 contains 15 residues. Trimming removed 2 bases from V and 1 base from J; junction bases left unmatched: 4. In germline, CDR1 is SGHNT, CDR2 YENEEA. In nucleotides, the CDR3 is TGTGCCAGCAGCTTAACTGGGACAGCGAACACTGAAGCTTTCTTT. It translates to CASSLTGTANTEAFF.